Listed below are T cell receptor beta chains from one sample, sequenced in a study of T cell repertoires in cytomegalovirus infection. TCRdb passed the reads through MiXCR, listing each CDR3 protein once. Altogether 800,000 to 950,000 distinct CDR3 sequences are present, about 31% being singletons, with the ten largest covering 9.5% to 15%. Which antigens these TCRs recognize remains unknown. The specimen comprised cultured CD8+ T cells from PBMCs, sampled from culture after CMV antigen stimulation. The receptors were gathered from a human donor in good health (CMV status not recorded). Some clones in this sample may be carry-over from other donors' samples. The CDR3 runs from the conserved cysteine through the conserved F or W. A D gene is named only where the DNA matches it firmly. Size is omitted from some rows. Given values are once, few, many or a class for expanded clones.

d_call j_call clone_size v_call cdr3_aa cdr3_nt
. TRBJ2-6 . TRBV7-6 CASSFDHRKSSGANVLTF TGTGCCAGCAGCTTTGACCACAGGAAGAGCTCTGGGGCCAACGTCCTGACTTTC
. TRBJ2-3 few TRBV6-2/TRBV6-3 CASISREKDTQYF TGTGCCAGCATATCGAGGGAGAAGGATACGCAGTATTTT
. TRBJ1-1 . TRBV2 CASRGSAEAFF TGTGCCAGCAGGGGGTCCGCTGAAGCTTTCTTT
. TRBJ1-1 . TRBV16 CASSPPGGRDTEAFF TGTGCCAGCAGCCCCCCTGGGGGTCGGGACACTGAAGCTTTCTTT
. TRBJ2-1 . TRBV24-1 CATSDLGGPFNEQFF TGTGCCACCAGTGATCTAGGGGGACCCTTCAATGAGCAGTTCTTC
. TRBJ2-5 few TRBV7-2 CASSLGARAAGAETQYF TGTGCCAGCAGCTTAGGGGCAAGAGCGGCAGGGGCGGAGACCCAGTACTTC
. TRBJ2-1 . TRBV12-5 CASGLREYNEQFF TGTGCTAGTGGTTTGAGGGAATACAATGAGCAGTTCTTC
. TRBJ1-2 . TRBV7-9 CASSLASFSNYGYTF TGTGCCAGCAGCTTAGCCTCGTTCTCTAACTATGGCTACACCTTC
. TRBJ2-5 many TRBV7-2 CASSPSGLAYQETQYF TGTGCCAGCAGCCCCTCGGGGCTGGCGTACCAAGAGACCCAGTACTTC
. TRBJ2-2 . TRBV19 CASTSPVRSTGELFF TGTGCCAGTACCTCTCCGGTAAGGAGCACCGGGGAGCTGTTTTTT
. TRBJ2-5 few TRBV9 CASSVSDFKETQYF TGTGCCAGCAGCGTAAGCGATTTTAAAGAGACCCAGTACTTC
. TRBJ1-5 . TRBV9 CASSVVAAPNQPQHF TGTGCCAGCAGCGTAGTCGCAGCTCCAAATCAGCCCCAGCATTTT
TRBD1 TRBJ2-1 . TRBV6-1 CASSESWDRAPWNEQFF TGTGCCAGCAGTGAAAGTTGGGACAGGGCCCCCTGGAATGAGCAGTTCTTC
. TRBJ2-2 few TRBV12-3/TRBV12-4 CASSAFDGGHTGELFF TGTGCCAGCAGTGCTTTCGATGGGGGGCACACCGGGGAGCTGTTTTTT
TRBD1 TRBJ1-2 . TRBV7-9 CVSSLVGDSWVSYGYTF TGTGTCAGCAGCTTAGTTGGGGACAGCTGGGTCTCCTATGGCTACACCTTC
. TRBJ2-1 . TRBV11-2 CASSPWKAGSYNEQFF TGTGCCAGCAGCCCCTGGAAAGCGGGCTCCTACAATGAGCAGTTCTTC
. TRBJ1-5 . TRBV7-6 CASSLEGGLHF TGTGCCAGCAGCTTAGAGGGGGGCCTGCATTTT
. TRBJ2-3 few TRBV4-1 CASSQELPRLDTQYF TGCGCCAGCAGCCAAGAGCTACCGCGGTTGGATACGCAGTATTTT
TRBD1 TRBJ2-7 few TRBV7-9 CASSHTFPSDRGPSSYEQYF TGTGCCAGCAGCCACACTTTTCCGTCTGACAGGGGGCCTAGCTCCTACGAGCAGTACTTC
TRBD1 TRBJ2-1 . TRBV7-6 CASSSKWTGSDEQFF TGTGCCAGCAGCTCCAAATGGACAGGGTCCGATGAGCAGTTCTTC
. TRBJ1-1 . TRBV6-4 CASSVLADMNTEAFF TGTGCCAGCAGTGTCTTGGCAGACATGAACACTGAAGCTTTCTTT
. TRBJ2-3 . TRBV7-8 CASSLRRLGYPDTQYF TGTGCCAGCAGTCTTAGGCGACTGGGTTACCCAGATACGCAGTATTTT
TRBD2 TRBJ2-3 . TRBV11-3 CASSSGGLAGGSTDTQYF TGTGCCAGCAGCTCCGGGGGGCTAGCGGGGGGGAGCACAGATACGCAGTATTTT
TRBD2 TRBJ2-1 few TRBV6-1 CASTIGRPYNEQFF TGTGCCAGCACTATCGGGAGGCCCTACAATGAGCAGTTCTTC
. TRBJ1-1 few TRBV19 CASSTYTWENTEAFF TGTGCCAGTAGTACTTATACATGGGAGAACACTGAAGCTTTCTTT
. TRBJ1-1 . TRBV7-9 CASSLVGHGSEAFF TGTGCCAGCAGCTTAGTAGGCCATGGCTCTGAAGCTTTCTTT
TRBD2 TRBJ2-2 . TRBV11-2 CASSTLAGRHTGELFF TGTGCCAGCAGCACTCTAGCGGGGAGACACACCGGGGAGCTGTTTTTT
TRBD1 TRBJ1-1 few TRBV20-1 CSARSYTGGLNTEAFF TGCAGTGCTAGATCTTATACAGGGGGGCTGAACACTGAAGCTTTCTTT
TRBD1 TRBJ2-2 few TRBV12-3/TRBV12-4 CASSPRTGAGELFF TGTGCCAGCAGTCCACGGACAGGGGCCGGGGAGCTGTTTTTT
. TRBJ2-2 few TRBV4-1 CASSQEQNTGELFF TGCGCCAGCAGCCAAGAACAGAACACCGGGGAGCTGTTTTTT
TRBD1 TRBJ1-6 . TRBV10-3 CAISAPGTGDGNSPLHF TGTGCCATCAGCGCCCCCGGGACAGGGGACGGGAATTCACCCCTCCACTTT
. TRBJ1-1 . TRBV29-1 CSGANTEAFF TGCAGCGGAGCGAACACTGAAGCTTTCTTT
TRBD1 TRBJ2-7 many TRBV4-2 CASSQNPGGSYEQYF TGTGCCAGCAGCCAAAACCCAGGGGGCTCCTACGAGCAGTACTTC
TRBD2 TRBJ2-3 . TRBV14 CASSQGWSGGATDTQYF TGTGCCAGCAGCCAAGGATGGAGCGGGGGGGCCACAGATACGCAGTATTTT
. TRBJ2-1 few TRBV20-1 CSAHPSYNEQFF TGCAGTGCCCACCCATCCTACAATGAGCAGTTCTTC
TRBD1 TRBJ2-5 few TRBV12-3/TRBV12-4 CASSTTGRRETQYF TGTGCCAGCAGTACGACAGGGAGACGAGAGACCCAGTACTTC
. TRBJ1-1 many TRBV7-6 CASTFRPWRVNTEAFF TGTGCCAGCACCTTTAGACCCTGGAGGGTGAACACTGAAGCTTTCTTT
. TRBJ2-1 . TRBV4-1 CASSQEAGPSSDEQFF TGCGCCAGCAGCCAAGAAGCCGGTCCTTCCTCGGATGAGCAGTTCTTC
TRBD1 TRBJ1-2 many TRBV28 CASSSLTGIHYGYTF TGTGCCAGCAGTTCGCTGACAGGGATCCACTATGGCTACACCTTC
. TRBJ1-6 . TRBV4-1 CASSHIQSNSPLHF TGCGCCAGCAGCCATATTCAATCTAATTCACCCCTCCACTTT
. TRBJ1-2 many TRBV7-8 CASSPRETANYGYTF TGTGCCAGCAGCCCCCGGGAAACCGCTAACTATGGCTACACCTTC
TRBD1 TRBJ2-2 many TRBV7-3 CASSPGAQGVAGELFF TGTGCCAGCAGCCCGGGGGCACAGGGGGTCGCCGGGGAGCTGTTTTTT
. TRBJ1-2 few TRBV2 CASSGTTRDGGYTF TGTGCCAGCAGCGGTACAACGAGGGACGGTGGCTACACCTTC
. TRBJ2-5 . TRBV13 CASSPPTSFETQYF TGTGCCAGCAGCCCCCCTACTAGTTTTGAGACCCAGTACTTC
TRBD1 TRBJ1-1 few TRBV15 CATSRPGQGAVNTEAFF TGTGCCACCAGCAGGCCCGGACAGGGGGCGGTGAACACTGAAGCTTTCTTT
. TRBJ2-5 . TRBV2 CASIEGVTQYF TGTGCCAGCATTGAGGGAGTGACCCAGTACTTC
TRBD2 TRBJ2-3 many TRBV7-6 CASSLRRGTTQSDTQYF TGTGCCAGCAGCTTAAGGCGGGGGACTACACAGTCGGATACGCAGTATTTT
. TRBJ2-5 . TRBV19 CASRSEVVQETQYF TGTGCCAGTAGGTCGGAAGTTGTACAAGAGACCCAGTACTTC
TRBD1 TRBJ2-5 . TRBV11-2 CASSPYRDSQETQYF TGTGCCAGCAGCCCCTACCGGGACAGTCAAGAGACCCAGTACTTC
. TRBJ1-1 many TRBV7-8 CASSPRQTYTEAFF TGTGCCAGCAGCCCACGACAGACCTACACTGAAGCTTTCTTT
TRBD1 TRBJ1-2 few TRBV7-6 CASSEGTGVRLNYGYTF TGTGCCAGCAGCGAAGGGACAGGGGTTCGTCTTAACTATGGCTACACCTTC
. TRBJ1-1 . TRBV6-5 CASSYFAGTGEAFF TGTGCCAGCAGTTATTTTGCGGGAACAGGGGAAGCTTTCTTT
TRBD2 TRBJ2-7 . TRBV7-2 CASSQRSGGPIHEQYF TGTGCCAGCAGCCAGAGGAGCGGGGGCCCAATTCACGAGCAGTACTTC
TRBD2 TRBJ2-3 few TRBV10-3 CAIRQASGEDTQYF TGTGCCATCAGGCAGGCTAGCGGGGAGGATACGCAGTATTTT
. TRBJ2-3 . TRBV27 CASSYIGGQSTDTQYF TGTGCCAGCAGTTATATTGGGGGGCAAAGCACAGATACGCAGTATTTT
. TRBJ2-5 few TRBV7-9 CASSSNRGLFQETQYF TGTGCCAGCAGCTCTAACCGGGGCCTATTTCAAGAGACCCAGTACTTC